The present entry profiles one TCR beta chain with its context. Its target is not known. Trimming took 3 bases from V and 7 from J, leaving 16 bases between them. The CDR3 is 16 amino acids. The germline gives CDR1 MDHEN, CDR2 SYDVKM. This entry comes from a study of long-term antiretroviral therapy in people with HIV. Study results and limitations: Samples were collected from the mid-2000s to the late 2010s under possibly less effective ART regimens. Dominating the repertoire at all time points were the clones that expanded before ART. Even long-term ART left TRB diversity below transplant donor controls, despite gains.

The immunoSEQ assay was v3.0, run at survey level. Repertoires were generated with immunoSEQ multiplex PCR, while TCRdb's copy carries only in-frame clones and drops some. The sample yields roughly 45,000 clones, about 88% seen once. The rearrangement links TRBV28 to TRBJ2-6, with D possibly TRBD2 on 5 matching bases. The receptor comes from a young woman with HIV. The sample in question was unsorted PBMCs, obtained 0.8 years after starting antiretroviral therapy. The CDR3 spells CASSFSLGIIANVLTF. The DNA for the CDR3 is TGTGCCAGCAGTTTTTCCCTCGGGATTATTGCCAACGTCCTGACTTTC. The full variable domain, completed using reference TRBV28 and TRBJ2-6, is DVKVTQSSRYLVKRTGEKVFLECVQDMDHENMFWYRQDPGLGLRLIYFSYDVKMKEKGDIPEGYSVSREKKERFSLILESASTNQTSMYLCASSFSLGIIANVLTFGAGSRLTVL.